This T cell receptor (beta chain) was sequenced in a study of blood T cell repertoires in COVID-19. Study summary: Donors in the United States, Italy and Spain gave samples during acute or convalescent COVID-19. PBMCs, B-cell-depleted T cells, or T cells were the source of the cDNA or gDNA that made up the material.

Study processing details: Amplifying reference gene primers gave estimates of nucleated cell counts. Method: immunoSEQ multiplex PCR; TCRdb's copy keeps in-frame clones and lacks some. V, J and clone size are taken as reported in that table, and D and trimming were inferred from the DNA itself. The table includes approximately 140,000 clones, 60% to 85% detected once. The germline CDR1 and CDR2 sequences are SNHLY and FYNNEI. J lost 3 bases, V lost 4 bases, and 8 bases had no gene match. CDR3 length: 15 residues. The rearrangement uses TRBV2 and TRBJ1-1, with TRBD1 matching 7 bases. This TCR was recovered from a man in his fifties or sixties with acute or convalescent COVID-19. The sample was peripheral blood. The CDR3 loop is CASSGHRGSDTEAFF. For the CDR3, the DNA is TGTGCCAGCAGTGGGCACAGGGGATCGGACACTGAAGCTTTCTTT.